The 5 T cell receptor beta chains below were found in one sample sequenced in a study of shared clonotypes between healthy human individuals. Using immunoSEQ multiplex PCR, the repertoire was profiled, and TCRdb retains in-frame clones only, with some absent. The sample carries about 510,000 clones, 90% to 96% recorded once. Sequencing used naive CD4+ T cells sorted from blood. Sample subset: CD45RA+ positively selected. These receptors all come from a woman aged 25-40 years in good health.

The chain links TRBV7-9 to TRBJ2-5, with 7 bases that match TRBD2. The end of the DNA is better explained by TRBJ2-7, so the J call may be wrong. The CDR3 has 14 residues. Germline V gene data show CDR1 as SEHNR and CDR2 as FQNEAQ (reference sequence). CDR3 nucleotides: TGTGCCAGCAGCTTGAGGACTAGCTCCTACGAGCAGTACTTC. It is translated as CASSLRTSSYEQYF.

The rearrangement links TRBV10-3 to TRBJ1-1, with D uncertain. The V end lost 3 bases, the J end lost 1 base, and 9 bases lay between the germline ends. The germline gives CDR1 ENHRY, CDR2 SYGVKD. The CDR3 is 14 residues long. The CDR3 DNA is TGTGCCATCAGTGATAGGCAGGCGAACACTGAAGCTTTCTTT. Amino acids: CAISDRQANTEAFF.

CDR3 protein: CASSPSGTRFSEQYF. The CDR3 DNA sequence: TGTGCCAGCAGCCCATCCGGGACCAGATTTTCGGAGCAGTACTTC. The chain is built from TRBV7-9 and TRBJ2-7, with D perhaps being TRBD1 or TRBD2 (5 bases each). In germline, CDR1 is SEHNR, CDR2 FQNEAQ (reference sequence). Between the trimmed V and J ends, which lost 5 bases and 7 bases, there was a span of 21 bases. The CDR3 length is 15 residues.

The CDR3 loop is CASSIEDRGTQYF. Written as DNA, the CDR3 is TGTGCCAGTAGTATAGAGGACAGGGGGACGCAGTATTTT. The chain combines TRBV19 with TRBJ2-3; the match to TRBD1 covers 10 bases. Germline V CDR1 and CDR2: LNHDA, SQIVND (reference sequence). V gave up 0 bases and J gave up 9 bases; unmatched junction bases: 0. The CDR3 sequence is 13 residues long.

The CDR3 sequence: CASSIDRGSAGNTIYF. For the CDR3, the DNA is TGTGCCAGTAGTATAGATAGAGGGTCGGCCGGAAACACCATATATTTT. This chain connects TRBV19 to TRBJ1-3, with D hard to call. Germline CDR1 and CDR2: LNHDA and SQIVND (reference sequence). The CDR3 totals 16 residues. V was trimmed by 0 bases and J by 4 bases, leaving 13 bases between them.